This T cell receptor beta chain was identified during a study of radiation and T cells in renal cell carcinoma (dated by TCRdb to the early 2020s). With respect to the entire study: TCR beta sequencing covered 53 samples in total, comprising around 26 tumors and about 27 peripheral blood samples. The final blood draw took place at 4 weeks after radiation, the same time as nephrectomy. Across all 50 or so samples, around 4,000,000 unique CDR3 nucleotide sequences encoding 2.5 million to 3 million unique CDR3 amino acid sequences were identified.

The germline V gene (reference sequence) specifies SEHNR as CDR1 and FQNEAQ as CDR2. The CDR3 has 16 amino acids, counting the end cysteine and phenylalanine. Only the CDR3 DNA is retained, 48 bases long and in frame from the first base. V gives up 4 bases and J gives up 2 bases, and the segment between their germline ends measures 15 bases. Broad study findings and their caveats: The single-armed trial design could not address effects of radiation dose or scheduling on the TCR repertoire. Dynamics of the blood repertoire were not tracked past 4 weeks after treatment. No pretreatment tumor biopsies were available, so the baseline intratumoral presence of clonotypes could not be determined. Top tumor clonotypes rose in blood from baseline to 2 weeks post-radiation, then contracted by 4 weeks, suggesting transient expansion of tumor-resident clones.

Comments on this clone: There is no known antigen for this receptor. Per-nucleotide qualities are absent, and no much larger clonotype sits a single base away.

Sample time point, as interpreted from the label and publication: blood 4 weeks post-SBRT, at nephrectomy. The sample's treatment or condition, from its label and the paper: 15 Gy SBRT to primary tumor, nephrectomy 4 weeks later. Samples came from a clinical trial, in which primary renal cell carcinomas received 15 Gy stereotactic body radiation therapy followed by nephrectomy 4 weeks later. To follow tumor-enriched clonotypes, peripheral blood was collected serially from radiation-treated patients at baseline and again at 2 weeks and 4 weeks after SBRT. Renal cell carcinoma with clear cell pathology was present in all patients. The QIAamp DNA Blood Mini Kit (Qiagen) was used to prepare genomic DNA for TCR sequencing. Samples were included in the analyses only if all quality control checks were passed. Following the manufacturer's recommendations, the immunoSEQ kit was used to generate TCR beta libraries from genomic DNA. Library preparation used a first multiplex PCR with proprietary primers, then a second PCR adding unique barcodes, with bead cleanups after each round. A kit-provided positive control reaction and a negative control reaction were included in every sample batch. The final libraries were assessed on an Agilent 4200 TapeStation D1000 ScreenTape, pooled by volume, and quantified by qPCR. Sequencing was performed on an Illumina NextSeq500 using a MidOutput 150-cycle cartridge, with 156 Read1 cycles, 15 Index1 cycles, and the kit custom primers. The pooled library was loaded at about 0.96 pM, and about 19% PhiX control was spiked in. The authors' analysis ran thus. The vendor-processed data were analyzed in R, and a clonotype was defined as all T cells that share the same CDR3 nucleotide sequence. In the clone abundance analyses, frequencies were normalized to the 10,000 most abundant clones in each sample. Public T cell clones, which averaged fewer than five per sample, were removed prior to analysis. Tumor-enriched and baseline blood-enriched clonotypes were defined by at least a 32-fold difference in abundance between compartments. A beta-binomial differential abundance model was used to identify clonotypes that were expanded or contracted between blood time points. Tumor-blood repertoire similarity was measured with the Baroni-Urbani and Buser coefficient, and group comparisons used two-tailed Wilcoxon tests in R. TCRdb mirrors the immuneACCESS table, restricted to in-frame sequences. Some clones are absent from its copies; in checked studies, under half trace to an unresolved V gene, and the reason for the others is unknown. The V and J calls and the clone size are those of that table, but D and trimming were determined from the DNA. The sample table records 140,000 or so clones; about 88% of these occur just once. The ten largest clonotypes hold 15% to 20% of the sample.

The TCR sequence derives from a woman between 50 and 59 years old with renal cell carcinoma. The chain joins TRBV7-9 to TRBJ2-1; TRBD2 might be the D gene, on 5 matching bases. The source was blood, collected from a patient whose treatment included radiotherapy and nephrectomy. For the CDR3, the sequence is CASSSSGLTTYNEQFF. The DNA is TGTGCCAGCAGCTCCAGTGGACTCACGACCTACAATGAGCAGTTCTTC.